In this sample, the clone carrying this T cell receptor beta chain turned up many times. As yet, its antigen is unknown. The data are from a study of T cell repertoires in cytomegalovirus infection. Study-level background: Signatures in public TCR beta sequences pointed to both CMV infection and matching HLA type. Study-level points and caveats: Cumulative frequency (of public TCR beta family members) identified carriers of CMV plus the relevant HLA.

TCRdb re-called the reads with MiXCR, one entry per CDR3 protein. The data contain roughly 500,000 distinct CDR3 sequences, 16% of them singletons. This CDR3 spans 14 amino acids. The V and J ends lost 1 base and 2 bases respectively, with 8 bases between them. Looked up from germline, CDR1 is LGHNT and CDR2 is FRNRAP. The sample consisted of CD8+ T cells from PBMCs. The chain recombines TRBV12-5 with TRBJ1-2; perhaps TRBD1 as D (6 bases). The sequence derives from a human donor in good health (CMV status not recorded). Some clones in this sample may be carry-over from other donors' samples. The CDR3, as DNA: TGTGCTAGTGGTTTGGACACAGGGAACTATGGCTACACCTTC. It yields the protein CASGLDTGNYGYTF.